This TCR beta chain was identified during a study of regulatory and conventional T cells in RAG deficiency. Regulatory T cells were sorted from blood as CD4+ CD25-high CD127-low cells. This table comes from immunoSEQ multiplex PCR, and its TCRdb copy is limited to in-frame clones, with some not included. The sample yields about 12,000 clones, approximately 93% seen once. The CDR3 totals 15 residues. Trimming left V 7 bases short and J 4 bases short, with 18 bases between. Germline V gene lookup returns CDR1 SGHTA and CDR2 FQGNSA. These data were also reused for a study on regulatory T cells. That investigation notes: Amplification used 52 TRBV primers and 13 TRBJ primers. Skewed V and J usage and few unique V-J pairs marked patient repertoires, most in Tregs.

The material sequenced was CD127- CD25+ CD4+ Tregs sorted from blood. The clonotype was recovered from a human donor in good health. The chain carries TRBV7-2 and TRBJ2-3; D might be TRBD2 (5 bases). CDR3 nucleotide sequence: TGTGCCAGCAACGAACTAGATCTGTTCGCAGATACGCAGTATTTT. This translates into CASNELDLFADTQYF.